Each of the 12 T cell receptor beta chains below was sequenced from the same sample in a study of cytomegalovirus exposure and HLA in healthy donors. The PCR used 60 Vbeta and 13 Jbeta primers. Produced via immunoSEQ multiplex PCR; TCRdb's table is partial and in-frame only. Of about 86,000 clones in the sample, about 79% are singletons; the top ten hold approximately 6.5%. Sequenced material: PBMCs. These receptors were taken from a female donor in good health and CMV-seronegative.

This rearrangement joins TRBV6-1 to TRBJ2-1; 7 nucleotides match TRBD2. The CDR3 is made up of 15 amino acids. CDR1 is MNHNS, CDR2 SASEGT, per germline. V shed 5 bases and J 3 bases; nucleotides not matched to a gene: 7. The CDR3 sequence: CASSRTRDDYNEQFF. The CDR3 nucleotides read TGTGCCAGCAGTCGGACTAGGGACGACTACAATGAGCAGTTCTTC.

CDR3 residues: CASSRVQGAAGSYEQYF. The DNA of the CDR3 is TGCGCCAGCAGTCGAGTACAGGGGGCGGCCGGGAGCTACGAGCAGTACTTC. The chain carries TRBV5-1 and TRBJ2-7; 9 bases are shared with TRBD1. This CDR3 is 17 amino acids long. V shed 5 bases, J shed 3 bases, and the junction held 15 bases outside the gene matches. Germline CDR1 SGHRS, CDR2 YFSETQ.

A few counts support this clone. The rearrangement links TRBV7-2 to TRBJ1-1; D might be TRBD1 (5 bases). The CDR3 is 16 residues long. V lost 0 bases and J 2 bases, leaving 13 bases between the germline ends. Germline V lookup: CDR1 SGHTA, CDR2 FQGNSA. CDR3 nucleotide sequence: TGTGCCAGCAGCTTAGCCCCGGGGACTCTAAACACTGAAGCTTTCTTT. It codes for CASSLAPGTLNTEAFF.

The chain recombines TRBV19 with TRBJ1-5, with 8 nucleotides matching TRBD1. Germline V gene data show CDR1 as LNHDA and CDR2 as SQIVND (reference sequence). Trimming took 3 bases from V and 7 from J; bases not matched to a gene: 8. This CDR3 contains 15 residues. The CDR3 nucleotides read TGTGCCAGTAGTATCCGGACAGGGTTTCGCCAGCCCCAGCATTTT. Translated, it gives CASSIRTGFRQPQHF.

This clone was found once. CDR3 loop: CASSPTGRQETQYF. The CDR3 DNA reads TGTGCCAGCAGCCCGACAGGGCGTCAAGAGACCCAGTACTTC. The V call is TRBV7-2, the J call TRBJ2-5, with 7 bases that match TRBD1. With 5 bases clipped from V and 2 bases from J, the junction kept 5 bases outside the gene matches. The CDR3 has 14 amino acids. The V gene's germline CDR1 is SGHTA and CDR2 FQGNSA. Full variable domain (rest looked up from reference TRBV7-2 and TRBJ2-5): GAGVSQSPSNKVTEKGKDVELRCDPISGHTALYWYRQSLGQGLEFLIYFQGNSAPDKSGLPSDRFSAERTGGSVSTLTIQRTQQEDSAVYLCASSPTGRQETQYFGPGTRLLVL.

V usage is TRBV6-4 and J usage is TRBJ2-2; 10 bases are shared with TRBD1. The V gene end was trimmed by 0 bases and the J gene end by 3 bases; junction bases not matched to a gene: 4. The CDR3 contains 17 residues. Looked up from germline, CDR1 is MRHNA and CDR2 is SNTAGT. The CDR3 region has the DNA TGTGCCAGCAGTGACTCCAGGACAGGGGGGGACACCGGGGAGCTGTTTTTT. The encoded protein is CASSDSRTGGDTGELFF.

There are a few counts of this clone. The J gene is TRBJ1-1, the V gene TRBV4-1; D perhaps matches TRBD1 (6 bases). Trimming pared 1 base from V and 4 bases from J, leaving 13 bases between. The CDR3 sequence is 15 residues long. CDR1 and CDR2 from the germline V gene are MGHRA and YSYEKL. The DNA for the CDR3 is TGCGCCAGCAGCCAAGTAATAGGGGGGGGCACTGAAGCTTTCTTT. This encodes CASSQVIGGGTEAFF.

The CDR3 protein is CSVRRQGNTEAFF. CDR3 DNA: TGCAGCGTTCGCCGACAGGGGAACACTGAAGCTTTCTTT. The chain links TRBV29-1 to TRBJ1-1; TRBD1 aligns across 7 bases. The trim removed 5 bases at V and 1 base at J, leaving 4 bases unmatched. There are 13 residues in the CDR3. From germline, CDR1 is SQVTM and CDR2 ANQGSEA.

The V call is TRBV12-1, the J call TRBJ2-7; TRBD2 reflects the table's D call only, with no check against the DNA. TRBV12-1 represents a pseudogene. There are 17 residues in the CDR3. The CDR3 DNA reads as TGTGCCAGCAGCTTTGACCAACGTCGGCGGGACCCCTACGAGCAGTACTTC. It encodes CASSFDQRRRDPYEQYF.

The rearrangement links TRBV4-1 to TRBJ2-7, with TRBD1 identical over 10 bases. Germline V gene lookup returns CDR1 MGHRA and CDR2 YSYEKL. The junction had 4 bases not matched to a gene; V was cut back by 2 bases and J by 0 bases. The CDR3 spans 16 residues. CDR3 sequence: CASSQSWTGGSYEQYF. CDR3 DNA: TGCGCCAGCAGCCAATCCTGGACAGGGGGCTCCTACGAGCAGTACTTC.

V gene TRBV19 combines with J gene TRBJ1-1, with a possible D match to TRBD1 (6 bases). Trimming stripped 4 bases from V and 5 bases from J, with 17 bases between. Germline V gives CDR1 LNHDA, CDR2 SQIVND (reference sequence). CDR3 size: 15 residues. The DNA for the CDR3 is TGTGCCAGTAGTACTCCGGGACATAGGAGGACTGAAGCTTTCTTT. This gives the protein CASSTPGHRRTEAFF.

This clone was detected a few times. Written as DNA, the CDR3 is TGTGCCAGCTGCCCACTAGCGGGGGGGCCGCAGACCCAGTACTTC. Encoded protein: CASCPLAGGPQTQYF. The chain employs TRBV2 and TRBJ2-5; TRBD2 matches 13 bases. The CDR3 consists of 15 residues. Trimming took 8 bases from V and 6 from J; bases not matched to a gene: 9. Germline CDR1 reads SNHLY; CDR2 reads FYNNEI.